This T cell receptor (beta chain) is drawn from a study of blood T cell repertoires in COVID-19. Study processing details: Estimates of nucleated cell counts were drawn from the amplification of reference gene primers. Only in-frame clones appear in the TCRdb table, and some are missing; sequencing was by immunoSEQ multiplex PCR. For V, J and clone size, that table is used; D and trimming come from the DNA. Of 54,000 or so clones in the sample, more than 75% were seen once. Trimming left V 2 bases short and J 2 bases short, with 12 bases between. From germline, CDR1 is LGHDT and CDR2 YNNKEL (reference sequence). The CDR3 is made up of 15 amino acids.

This receptor was identified in a woman at least 80 years old with acute or convalescent COVID-19. V gene TRBV3-1 (or the pseudogene TRBV3-2) combines with J gene TRBJ1-2, with no clear D. Sequenced sample: peripheral blood. The CDR3 nucleotides read TGTGCCAGCAGCCAAACCGCCGGGAACAACTATGGCTACACCTTC. Translated: CASSQTAGNNYGYTF.